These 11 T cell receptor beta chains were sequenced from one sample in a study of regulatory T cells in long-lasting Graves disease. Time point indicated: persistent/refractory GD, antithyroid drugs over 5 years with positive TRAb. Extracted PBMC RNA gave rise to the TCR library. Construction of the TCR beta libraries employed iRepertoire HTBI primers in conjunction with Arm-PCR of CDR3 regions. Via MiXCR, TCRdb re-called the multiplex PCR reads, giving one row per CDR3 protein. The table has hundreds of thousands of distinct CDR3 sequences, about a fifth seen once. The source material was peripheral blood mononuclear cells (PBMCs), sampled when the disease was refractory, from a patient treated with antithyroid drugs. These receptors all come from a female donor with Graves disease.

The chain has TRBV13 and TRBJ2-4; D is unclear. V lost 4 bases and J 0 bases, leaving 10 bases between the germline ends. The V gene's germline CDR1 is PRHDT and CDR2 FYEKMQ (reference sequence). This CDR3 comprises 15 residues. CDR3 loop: CASSSLELAKNIQYF. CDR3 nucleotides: TGTGCCAGCAGCTCCCTGGAGCTAGCCAAAAACATTCAGTACTTC.

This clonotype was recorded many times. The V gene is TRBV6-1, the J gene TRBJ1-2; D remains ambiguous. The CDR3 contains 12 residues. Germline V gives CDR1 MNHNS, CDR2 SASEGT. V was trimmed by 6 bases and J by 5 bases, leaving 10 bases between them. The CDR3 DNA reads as TGTGCCAGCAGAAAGACAAGTTATGGCTACACCTTC. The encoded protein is CASRKTSYGYTF.

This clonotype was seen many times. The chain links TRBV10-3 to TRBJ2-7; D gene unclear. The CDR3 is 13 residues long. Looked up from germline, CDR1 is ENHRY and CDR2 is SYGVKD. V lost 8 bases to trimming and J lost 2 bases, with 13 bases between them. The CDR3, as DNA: TGTGCCATCTCAACCCTAACGCCCTACGAGCAGTACTTC. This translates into CAISTLTPYEQYF.

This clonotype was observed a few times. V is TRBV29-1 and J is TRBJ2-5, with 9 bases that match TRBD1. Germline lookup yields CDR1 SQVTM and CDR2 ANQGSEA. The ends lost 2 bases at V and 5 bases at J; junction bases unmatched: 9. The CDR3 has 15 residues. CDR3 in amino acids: CSVELNRGQRETQYF. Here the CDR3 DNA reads TGCAGCGTTGAACTGAACAGGGGGCAAAGGGAGACCCAGTACTTC.

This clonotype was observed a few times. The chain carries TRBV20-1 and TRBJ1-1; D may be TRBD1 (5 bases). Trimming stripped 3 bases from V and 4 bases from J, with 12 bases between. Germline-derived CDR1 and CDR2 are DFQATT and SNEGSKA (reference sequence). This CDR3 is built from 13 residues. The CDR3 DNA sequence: TGCAGTGCTAGCTCGCCAAGGGGCACTGAAGCTTTCTTT. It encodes CSASSPRGTEAFF.

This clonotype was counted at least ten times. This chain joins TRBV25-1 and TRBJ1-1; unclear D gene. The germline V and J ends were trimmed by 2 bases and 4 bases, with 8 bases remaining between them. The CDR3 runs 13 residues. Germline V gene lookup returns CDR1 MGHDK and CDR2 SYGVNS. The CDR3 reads CASSEGWGTEAFF. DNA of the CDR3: TGTGCCAGCAGTGAAGGATGGGGCACTGAAGCTTTCTTT.

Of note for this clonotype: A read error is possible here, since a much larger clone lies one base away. The CDR3 DNA reads TGTGCCAGCAGTTTAACGGCCGGGACTAGCGGGAGTGGCGAGCAGTACTTC. This codes for CASSLTAGTSGSGEQYF. This sequence joins TRBV27 and TRBJ2-7, with 14 bases identical to TRBD2. CDR3 size: 17 residues. Germline CDR1 is MNHEY and CDR2 is SMNVEV (reference sequence). The junction had 9 bases not matched to a gene; V was cut back by 2 bases and J by 6 bases.

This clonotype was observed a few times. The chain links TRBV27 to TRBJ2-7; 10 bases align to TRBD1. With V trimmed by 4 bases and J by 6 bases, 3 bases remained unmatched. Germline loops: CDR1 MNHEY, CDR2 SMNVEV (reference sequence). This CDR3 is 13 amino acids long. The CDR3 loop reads CASSSGQGFEQYF. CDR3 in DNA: TGTGCCAGCAGTTCGGGACAGGGGTTCGAGCAGTACTTC.

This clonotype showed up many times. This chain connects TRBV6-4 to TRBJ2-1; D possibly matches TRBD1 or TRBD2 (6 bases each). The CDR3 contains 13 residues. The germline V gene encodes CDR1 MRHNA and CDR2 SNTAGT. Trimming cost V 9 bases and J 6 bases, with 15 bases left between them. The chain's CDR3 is CASSSEGGNEQFF. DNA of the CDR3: TGTGCCAGTAGCAGCGAGGGGGGCAATGAGCAGTTCTTC.

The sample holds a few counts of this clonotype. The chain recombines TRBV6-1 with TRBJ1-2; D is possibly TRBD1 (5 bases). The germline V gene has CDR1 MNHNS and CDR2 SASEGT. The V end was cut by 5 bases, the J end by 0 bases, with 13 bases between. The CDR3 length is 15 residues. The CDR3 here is CASSQTGTANYGYTF. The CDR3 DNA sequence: TGTGCCAGCAGTCAAACTGGGACGGCTAACTATGGCTACACCTTC.

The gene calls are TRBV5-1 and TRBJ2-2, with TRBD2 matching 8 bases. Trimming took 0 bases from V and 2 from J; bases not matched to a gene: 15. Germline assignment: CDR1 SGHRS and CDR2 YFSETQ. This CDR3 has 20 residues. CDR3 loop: CASSLAGGRTYVFNTGELFF. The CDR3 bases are TGCGCCAGCAGCTTGGCCGGCGGGAGGACGTATGTCTTTAACACCGGGGAGCTGTTTTTT.